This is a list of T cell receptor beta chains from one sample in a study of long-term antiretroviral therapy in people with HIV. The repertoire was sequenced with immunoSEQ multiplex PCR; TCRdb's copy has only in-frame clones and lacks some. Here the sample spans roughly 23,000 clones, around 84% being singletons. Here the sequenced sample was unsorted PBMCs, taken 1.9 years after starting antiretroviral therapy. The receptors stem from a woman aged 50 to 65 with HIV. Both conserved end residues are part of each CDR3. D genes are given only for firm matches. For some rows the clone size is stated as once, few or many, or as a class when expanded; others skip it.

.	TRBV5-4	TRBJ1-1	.	TGTGCCAGCAGCGGACGGATTAACACTGAAGCTTTCTTT	CASSGRINTEAFF
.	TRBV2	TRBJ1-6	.	TGTGCCAGCAGTGGAGACGGGAGCTCCTATAATTCACCCCTCCACTTT	CASSGDGSSYNSPLHF
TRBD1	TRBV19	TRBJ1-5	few	TGTGCCAGTAGTCCGGACAGGGTTGGCAATCAGCCCCAGCATTTT	CASSPDRVGNQPQHF
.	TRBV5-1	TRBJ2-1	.	TGCGCCAGCAGCTTGGATCAGGGGTTCTACAATGAGCAGTTCTTC	CASSLDQGFYNEQFF
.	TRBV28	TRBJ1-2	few	TGTGCCAGCAGTTTGGATGGCTACACCTTC	CASSLDGYTF
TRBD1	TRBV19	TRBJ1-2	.	TGTGCCAGTAGTGTTGACAGGGGCTATGGCTACACCTTC	CASSVDRGYGYTF
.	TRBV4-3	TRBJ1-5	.	TGCGCCAGCAGCTTGGCGATAGGGGGAAATCAGCCCCAGCATTTT	CASSLAIGGNQPQHF
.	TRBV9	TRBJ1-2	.	TGTGCCAGCAGCCCGAGAGGGGTGGACTATGGTGGCTACACCTTC	CASSPRGVDYGGYTF
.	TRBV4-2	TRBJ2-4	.	TGTGCCAGCAGCCAAGCGGGGGGGACAGGGAGAGCCAAAAACATTCAGTACTTC	CASSQAGGTGRAKNIQYF
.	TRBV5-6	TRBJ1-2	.	TGTGCCAGCAGCTTGCAATTCTATGGCTACACCTTC	CASSLQFYGYTF
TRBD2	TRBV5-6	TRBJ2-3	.	TGTGCCAGCAGCTCCCGGACTAGCGGAGTTAGGGCAGATACGCAGTATTTT	CASSSRTSGVRADTQYF
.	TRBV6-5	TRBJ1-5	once	TGTGCCAGCAGTCGAAGTTCGCGGCAGCCCCAGCATTTT	CASSRSSRQPQHF
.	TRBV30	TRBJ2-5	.	TGTGCCTGGAGCCCACCCGGGGAGACCCAGTACTTC	CAWSPPGETQYF
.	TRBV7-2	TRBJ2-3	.	TGTGCCAGCAGCTTCCGGGGAGCCAGAGATACGCAGTATTTT	CASSFRGARDTQYF